The entry below gives a single TCR beta chain sequence along with its context. The table came from immunoSEQ multiplex PCR; TCRdb's copy has only in-frame clones and leaves some out. The data contain under 45,000 clones, approximately 83% of them singletons. This entry belongs to a study of blood T cell repertoires in COVID-19. This CDR3 has 15 amino acids. V was pared by 1 base and J by 1 base, with 8 bases between. Germline CDR1 and CDR2: SEHNR and FQNEAQ (reference sequence). Material: peripheral blood. The sequence was obtained from a man aged 40-49 years with active COVID-19. This rearrangement joins TRBV7-9 to TRBJ1-5; TRBD1 might be the D (5 bases). The CDR3 sequence is CASSLEGLSNQPQHF. In DNA, the CDR3 is TGTGCCAGCAGCTTAGAGGGGTTAAGCAATCAGCCCCAGCATTTT.